The 27 T cell receptor beta chains given below trace back to one sample, sequenced in a study of cytomegalovirus exposure and HLA in healthy donors (dated by TCRdb to about 2017). Preparation of the library involved the immunoSEQ multiplex PCR assay. For the multiplex PCR, a mixture combining 60 forward primers for TCR Vbeta segments and 13 reverse primers for TCR Jbeta segments was used. TCRdb stores this immuneACCESS table with in-frame sequences only. Part of the clones is absent; in the studies checked, under half of the shortfall reflects unresolved V genes, and no reason is known for the rest. The sample's records list about 99,000 clones. The ten largest clonotypes hold about 3% of the sample. Source material: PBMCs. These receptors were collected from a man aged 35 to 55 in good health and CMV-seronegative.

The rearrangement uses TRBV5-1 and TRBJ2-7; TRBD2 aligns across 7 bases. The junction had 9 bases not matched to a gene; V was cut back by 0 bases and J by 6 bases. Per germline, CDR1 SGHRS and CDR2 YFSETQ. The CDR3 length is 15 residues. In nucleotides, the CDR3 is TGCGCCAGCAGCTTGGTGGTAGCGGGCCAGGGCGAGCAGTACTTC. It codes for CASSLVVAGQGEQYF.

V gene TRBV10-1 combines with J gene TRBJ2-7; D may be TRBD1 (6 bases). Per germline, CDR1 WNHNN and CDR2 SYGVQD (reference sequence). The CDR3 contains 13 residues. V was cut by 9 bases and J by 2 bases, with 14 bases left in between. The CDR3 loop reads CARPRGTTYEQYF. Written as DNA, the CDR3 is TGCGCCAGACCGAGGGGGACCACCTACGAGCAGTACTTC.

The chain recombines TRBV5-1 with TRBJ2-5; 9 bases are a match to TRBD1. The end of the DNA is better explained by TRBJ2-7, so the J call may be wrong. This CDR3 comprises 14 residues. Germline V gene sequence: CDR1 SGHRS, CDR2 YFSETQ. The CDR3 bases are TGCGCCAGCAGTCAACAGGGGGCGTCCTACGAGCAGTACTTC. Translating it yields CASSQQGASYEQYF.

The chain combines TRBV6-1 with TRBJ2-7; TRBD1 matches at 10 bases. The CDR3 is 16 amino acids. CDR1 is MNHNS, CDR2 SASEGT, per germline. V shed 2 bases and J 7 bases; nucleotides not matched to a gene: 11. The CDR3 nucleotides are TGTGCCAGCAGTGAACCGGGGAGACAGGGGGCTTTAGAGCAGTACTTC. Its translation is CASSEPGRQGALEQYF.

For the CDR3, the DNA is TGTGCCTGGGACAGACAATGGACTAGCGGGACCGGGGAGCTGTTTTTT. The encoded protein is CAWDRQWTSGTGELFF. V is TRBV30 and J is TRBJ2-2; 11 bases fit TRBD2. CDR1 and CDR2 (germline): GTSNPN, SVGIG (reference sequence). The CDR3 spans 16 residues. Germline trimming cut 5 bases from V and 5 bases from J; bases unmatched to any gene: 10.

This chain uses TRBV11-2 with TRBJ2-3; 7 bases line up with TRBD2. In germline, CDR1 is SGHAT, CDR2 FQNNGV. Losses at the gene ends were 2 bases for V and 6 bases for J; bases not matched to a gene: 11. There are 16 residues in the CDR3. The CDR3 sequence: CASSLLGGGESDTQYF. In DNA, the CDR3 is TGTGCCAGCAGCTTATTGGGCGGGGGAGAGTCTGATACGCAGTATTTT.

CDR3 residues: CASSFEGQGGTEAFF. CDR3 sequence (DNA): TGCGCCAGCAGCTTTGAGGGGCAAGGGGGCACTGAAGCTTTCTTT. The J gene is TRBJ1-1, the V gene TRBV5-1; TRBD1 might be the D (6 bases). The CDR3 contains 15 residues. Germline V CDR1 and CDR2: SGHRS, YFSETQ. V was trimmed by 2 bases and J by 4 bases, leaving 15 bases between them.

Concerning this clone: The same CDR3 can be traced to other DNA sequences in this sample. The chain is built from TRBV7-6 and TRBJ1-5, with TRBD1 as a possible D gene (6 bases). This CDR3 has 14 amino acids. Trimming took 1 base from V and 4 from J, leaving 8 bases between them. Per germline, CDR1 SGHVS and CDR2 FNYEAQ. The DNA of the CDR3 is TGTGCCAGCAGCTTAGGGCAGGGGAATCAGCCCCAGCATTTT. Its translation: CASSLGQGNQPQHF. The whole variable domain, filled in from reference TRBV7-6 and TRBJ1-5, reads GAGVSQSPRYKVTKRGQDVALRCDPISGHVSLYWYRQALGQGPEFLTYFNYEAQQDKSGLPNDRFSAERPEGSISTLTIQRTEQRDSAMYRCASSLGQGNQPQHFGDGTRLSIL.

The chain joins TRBV7-2 to TRBJ1-2, with TRBD1 matching over 8 bases. This CDR3 spans 13 amino acids. Germline V lookup: CDR1 SGHTA, CDR2 FQGNSA. V dropped 4 bases and J dropped 7; count of bases not matched to a gene: 5. CDR3 DNA sequence: TGTGCCAGCAGCTCAGGGGGCACGGGTGGCTACACCTTC. It encodes CASSSGGTGGYTF.

The rearrangement links TRBV11-2 to TRBJ2-5; 9 bases are shared with TRBD2. J lost 5 bases, V lost 2 bases, and 6 bases had no gene match. Germline CDR1 SGHAT, CDR2 FQNNGV. CDR3 length: 15 residues. CDR3 nucleotide sequence: TGTGCCAGCAGCTTACGGACTAGCGAGGGGGAGACCCAGTACTTC. Its protein is CASSLRTSEGETQYF.

This chain connects TRBV5-1 to TRBJ1-5; D is perhaps TRBD1 (5 bases). The length of the CDR3 is 14 residues. Trimming took off 0 bases at V and 3 bases at J, with 7 bases between the two ends. The germline CDR1 and CDR2 sequences are SGHRS and YFSETQ. CDR3 sequence reads: CASSLGDFNQPQHF. CDR3 nucleotides: TGCGCCAGCAGCTTGGGGGACTTCAATCAGCCCCAGCATTTT.

The CDR3: CASSLETGTGGNEQFF. The DNA of the CDR3 is TGTGCCAGCAGCTTAGAAACCGGGACAGGGGGCAATGAGCAGTTCTTC. The chain has TRBV11-3 and TRBJ2-1, with 11 bases that match TRBD1. The V segment lost 0 bases and the J segment 6 bases; nucleotides outside the gene matches: 4. The CDR3 contains 16 residues. Germline V gene sequence: CDR1 SGHNT, CDR2 YENEEA. Based on the CDR3 plus reference TRBV11-3 and TRBJ2-1, the full variable domain is EAGVVQSPRYKIIEKKQPVAFWCNPISGHNTLYWYLQNLGQGPELLIRYENEEAVDDSQLPKDRFSAERLKGVDSTLKIQPAELGDSAVYLCASSLETGTGGNEQFFGPGTRLTVL.

The chain combines TRBV19 with TRBJ2-3, with 13 bases matching TRBD2. Germline CDR1 is LNHDA and CDR2 is SQIVND (reference sequence). Trimming cost V 6 bases and J 0 bases; bases outside gene matches: 6. This CDR3 spans 17 amino acids. Here the CDR3 DNA reads TGTGCCAGTAGGGAGCCGGGACTAGCGGGGAGCACAGATACGCAGTATTTT. Protein: CASREPGLAGSTDTQYF.

The CDR3 sequence: CASSLDSNTEAFF. In DNA, the CDR3 is TGTGCCAGCAGCTTAGACAGCAACACTGAAGCTTTCTTT. The chain has TRBV5-6 and TRBJ1-1; a possible D gene is TRBD1 (5 bases). The V gene's germline CDR1 is SGHDT and CDR2 YYEEEE. The CDR3 is 13 residues long. V was pared by 2 bases and J by 2 bases, with 7 bases between.

V usage is TRBV27 and J usage is TRBJ2-4; D perhaps matches TRBD1 (6 bases). V was shortened by 5 bases and J by 4 bases, with 12 bases between the two germline ends. The CDR3 sequence is 14 residues long. Looked up from germline, CDR1 is MNHEY and CDR2 is SMNVEV (reference sequence). For the CDR3, the DNA is TGTGCCAGCAGTAGCCGGGACAAGAAAAACATTCAGTACTTC. Its protein is CASSSRDKKNIQYF.

To note about this clone: At one boundary the junction diverges from the germline segment, which might be a read error. The chain couples TRBV13 to TRBJ1-2; 12 bases match TRBD1. The CDR3 has 15 amino acids. Germline CDR1 is PRHDT and CDR2 is FYEKMQ (reference sequence). CDR3 in amino acids: CASSLGTGGYYGYTF. CDR3 coding DNA: TGTGCCAGCAGCCTAGGGACAGGGGGCTACTATGGCTACACCTTC.

The gene calls are TRBV30 and TRBJ2-1; the match to TRBD2 covers 15 bases. The CDR3 runs to 14 residues. V was pared by 7 bases and J by 9 bases, with 7 bases of the junction left unmatched. From germline, CDR1 is GTSNPN and CDR2 SVGIG (reference sequence). The CDR3 region has the DNA TGTGCCTCTACCGGGACTAGCGGGAGGAGTGAGCAGTTCTTC. Protein product: CASTGTSGRSEQFF. Drawing the rest from reference TRBV30 and TRBJ2-1, the complete variable domain is SQTIHQWPATLVQPVGSPLSLECTVEGTSNPNLYWYRQAAGRGLQLLFYSVGIGQISSEVPQNLSASRPQDRQFILSSKKLLLSDSGFYLCASTGTSGRSEQFFGPGTRLTVL.

The chain recombines TRBV10-3 with TRBJ2-7, with D maybe TRBD2 (6 bases). Germline V gene lookup returns CDR1 ENHRY and CDR2 SYGVKD. Trimming left V 4 bases short and J 5 bases short, with 9 bases between. This CDR3 has 12 residues. CDR3 residues: CAISVTGDEQYF. The CDR3 DNA is TGTGCCATCAGTGTGACGGGGGACGAGCAGTACTTC.

This rearrangement joins TRBV14 to TRBJ2-5; possibly TRBD1 for D (5 bases). CDR3 length: 14 residues. V gave up 4 bases and J gave up 4 bases, with 13 bases separating them. The germline V gene encodes CDR1 SGHDN and CDR2 FVKESK. The DNA of the CDR3 is TGTGCCAGCAGCCCCCTTCAGGGTACAGAGACCCAGTACTTC. This translates into CASSPLQGTETQYF.

V and J are TRBV28 and TRBJ2-7; possibly TRBD1 for D (5 bases). Between the trimmed V and J ends, which lost 5 bases and 7 bases, there was a span of 15 bases. CDR1 and CDR2 (germline): MDHEN, SYDVKM. There are 13 residues in the CDR3. The CDR3 nucleotides are TGTGCCAGCAGTCTCGGTGGGGCTTGGGAGCAGTACTTC. This translates into CASSLGGAWEQYF.

V is TRBV6-5 and J is TRBJ2-1, with 9 bases lining up with TRBD2. The CDR3 runs 14 residues. Germline-derived CDR1 and CDR2 are MNHEY and SVGAGI. J gave up 10 bases and V 2 bases, and 6 bases lay outside the gene matches. CDR3 DNA sequence: TGTGCCAGCAGTTACGGAGCGGGAGGAGGGGAGCAGTTCTTC. As protein: CASSYGAGGGEQFF.

J is TRBJ2-3 and V is TRBV4-2; 7 bases map to TRBD1. J was trimmed by 0 bases and V by 3 bases; bases with no gene match: 6. This CDR3 is 16 amino acids long. Looked up from germline, CDR1 is LGHNA and CDR2 is YNFKEQ. The CDR3: CASSQGTGVSTDTQYF. CDR3 nucleotides: TGTGCCAGCAGCCAGGGAACAGGGGTTAGCACAGATACGCAGTATTTT.

About this clone: At one boundary the junction diverges from the germline segment, which might be a read error. V gene TRBV7-9 combines with J gene TRBJ2-1; 14 nucleotides align to TRBD2. The length of the CDR3 is 12 residues. Germline CDR1 reads SEHNR; CDR2 reads FQNEAQ (reference sequence). In nucleotides, the CDR3 is TGTGCCAGCAGCTCGGGACTAGCGGGAGTACTCTTC. Translation gives CASSSGLAGVLF.

In nucleotides, the CDR3 is TGTGCCAGCAGTTTACGTCACAATGAGCAGTTCTTC. This sequence encodes CASSLRHNEQFF. The chain combines TRBV28 with TRBJ2-1, with D hard to call. The CDR3 covers 12 residues. V was trimmed by 2 bases and J by 5 bases, leaving 4 bases between them. Germline V lookup: CDR1 MDHEN, CDR2 SYDVKM.

The gene calls are TRBV5-4 and TRBJ2-1, with 12 bases lining up with TRBD2. CDR1 and CDR2 from the germline V gene are SGHNT and YYREEE (reference sequence). V shed 5 bases and J 6 bases; nucleotides not matched to a gene: 3. This CDR3 region has 14 residues. CDR3 bases: TGTGCCAGCAGGACGGGACTAGCGGGCAATGAGCAGTTCTTC. It yields the protein CASRTGLAGNEQFF. Combining the CDR3 with reference TRBV5-4 and TRBJ2-1 gives the whole variable domain ETGVTQSPTHLIKTRGQQVTLRCSSQSGHNTVSWYQQALGQGPQFIFQYYREEENGRGNFPPRFSGLQFPNYSSELNVNALELDDSALYLCASRTGLAGNEQFFGPGTRLTVL.

The chain combines TRBV2 with TRBJ2-7; tentatively, D is TRBD1 (6 bases). Trimming took 2 bases from V and 6 from J, leaving 11 bases between them. This CDR3 contains 13 residues. Germline V gene sequence: CDR1 SNHLY, CDR2 FYNNEI. CDR3 DNA sequence: TGTGCCAGCAGTGAAAGGTGGGACACCGAGCAGTACTTC. Residues: CASSERWDTEQYF.

The chain recombines TRBV4-2 with TRBJ2-7; the match to TRBD1 covers 10 bases. With V trimmed by 2 bases and J by 6 bases, 7 bases remained unmatched. CDR3 length equals 15 residues. Per the germline V gene, CDR1 is LGHNA and CDR2 is YNFKEQ. The DNA of the CDR3 is TGTGCCAGCAGCCAACCCGGGACAGGGGTTCCCGAGCAGTACTTC. It encodes CASSQPGTGVPEQYF.